This entry concerns a single TCR beta chain. Its specificity is not known. TCRdb reanalysed the 5' RACE reads using MiXCR and keeps one entry per CDR3 protein. The table records 29,000 or so distinct CDR3 sequences, 5.3% of them present only once. These data originate in a study of CD8 T cells in ankylosing spondylitis. Study conclusions and caveats: Apparently characteristic of ankylosing spondylitis blood was a TCR beta motif (roughly eight highly homologous variants).

Material: blood, either unsorted or a sorted T cell fraction (not recorded which). The receptor's source is a female donor with ankylosing spondylitis or in good health (not recorded which).

CDR3 amino acids: CASSPSGEGGETQYF. For the CDR3, the DNA is TGTGCCAGCAGCCCAAGCGGGGAGGGCGGAGAGACCCAGTACTTC. The rearrangement uses TRBV9 and TRBJ2-5; 7 nucleotides agree with TRBD2. Germline CDR1 reads SGDLS; CDR2 reads YYNGEE. V lost 4 bases and J lost 4; bases outside the gene matches: 10. The length of the CDR3 is 15 residues. Supplemented by reference TRBV9 and TRBJ2-5, the full variable domain reads DSGVTQTPKHLITATGQRVTLRCSPRSGDLSVYWYQQSLDQGLQFLIQYYNGEERAKGNILERFSAQQFPDLHSELNLSSLELGDSALYFCASSPSGEGGETQYFGPGTRLLVL.